The 27 T cell receptor beta chains presented below share a single source sample, sequenced in a study of cytomegalovirus exposure and HLA in healthy donors. Amplification used 60 Vbeta primers and 13 Jbeta primers. Assay: immunoSEQ multiplex PCR; the TCRdb copy retains only in-frame clones and omits some. Seen here are some 99,000 clones, approximately 70% observed once, and the top ten hold around 5.4%. Sequencing used PBMCs. These receptors came from a woman aged 70-85 years in good health and CMV-seropositive.

In its sample, this clone was seen once. V usage is TRBV12-5 and J usage is TRBJ2-2; maybe TRBD1 (5 bases). The V end lost 1 base, the J end lost 8 bases, and 11 bases lay between the germline ends. The CDR3 length is 14 residues. The germline V gene encodes CDR1 LGHNT and CDR2 FRNRAP. The CDR3 DNA reads as TGTGCTAGTGGTTTGGGACAGACCGGAGGGGAGCTGTTTTTT. Amino acid sequence: CASGLGQTGGELFF.

The rearrangement uses TRBV29-1 and TRBJ2-7, with TRBD1 as a possible D gene (5 bases). Trimming stripped 3 bases from V and 2 bases from J, with 8 bases between. The CDR3 is 12 residues long. The germline V gene has CDR1 SQVTM and CDR2 ANQGSEA. CDR3 DNA sequence: TGCAGCGTTGATAAAGGGGCCTACGAGCAGTACTTC. This translates into CSVDKGAYEQYF.

The genes are TRBV11-1 and TRBJ1-1; the D is unclear. V shed 5 bases and J shed 1 base, with 8 bases lying between them. Germline values: CDR1 SGHAT, CDR2 FQDESV (reference sequence). This CDR3 has 13 amino acids. As DNA, the CDR3 is TGTGCCAGCAGCCTCGAGAAGAACACTGAAGCTTTCTTT. It yields the protein CASSLEKNTEAFF.

This sequence joins TRBV2 and TRBJ2-5, with D tentatively TRBD2 (6 bases). Trimming removed 8 bases at V and 0 bases at J, with 10 bases between. Germline CDR1 and CDR2: SNHLY and FYNNEI. This CDR3 is built from 13 residues. CDR3 bases: TGTGCCAGCGACCGGGACTACCAAGAGACCCAGTACTTC. Protein: CASDRDYQETQYF.

The V and J genes are TRBV30 and TRBJ2-7; D gene ambiguous. Germline-derived CDR1 and CDR2 are GTSNPN and SVGIG (reference sequence). The V end was cut by 1 base, the J end by 5 bases, with 18 bases between. The CDR3 consists of 15 residues. DNA for the CDR3: TGTGCCTGGAGTGATCCCCGGTTTGCGGCCGACGAGCAGTACTTC. It translates to CAWSDPRFAADEQYF.

The chain couples TRBV7-9 to TRBJ2-7, with a weak D call TRBD1 (5 bases). Trimming stripped 6 bases from V and 0 bases from J, with 12 bases between. The CDR3 is 14 residues long. Looked up from germline, CDR1 is SEHNR and CDR2 is FQNEAQ (reference sequence). The CDR3 is CASSFDSPSYEQYF. The CDR3 nucleotides are TGTGCCAGCAGTTTTGACAGTCCCTCCTACGAGCAGTACTTC.

This clone was seen a few times. The chain employs TRBV11-2 and TRBJ1-6; the D is unclear. The CDR3 length is 13 residues. Germline values: CDR1 SGHAT, CDR2 FQNNGV. Trimming cost V 4 bases and J 7 bases, with 8 bases left between them. The CDR3 DNA follows: TGTGCCAGCAGCTATCTTGAGAATTCACCCCTCCACTTT. Amino acids: CASSYLENSPLHF.

The V gene is TRBV10-2, the J gene TRBJ2-3; D is perhaps TRBD2 (5 bases). The CDR3 is 12 amino acids. Trimming pared 5 bases from V and 6 bases from J, leaving 9 bases between. In germline, CDR1 is WSHSY, CDR2 SAAADI. In DNA, the CDR3 is TGCGCCAGCAGTTATCGCGGGGATACGCAGTATTTT. Translation gives CASSYRGDTQYF.

J is TRBJ2-2 and V is TRBV19; D is possibly TRBD1 (5 bases). Germline V gene lookup returns CDR1 LNHDA and CDR2 SQIVND (reference sequence). Trimming removed 3 bases from V and 4 bases from J, with 9 bases in between. The length of the CDR3 is 14 residues. This CDR3 reads CASSIRGFTGELFF. CDR3 coding DNA: TGTGCCAGTAGTATTAGGGGCTTCACCGGGGAGCTGTTTTTT.

The rearrangement uses TRBV18 and TRBJ1-5; D unresolved. V shed 3 bases and J shed 0 bases, with 12 bases lying between them. Germline lookup yields CDR1 KGHSH and CDR2 LQKENI. The CDR3 consists of 16 residues. The CDR3 loop reads CASSPEARNSNQPQHF. The DNA for the CDR3 is TGTGCCAGCTCACCCGAGGCACGAAATAGCAATCAGCCCCAGCATTTT.

The chain carries TRBV11-2 and TRBJ1-2; 9 nucleotides align to TRBD1. The CDR3 length is 15 residues. CDR1 and CDR2 from the germline V gene are SGHAT and FQNNGV. J lost 5 bases, V lost 5 bases, and 9 bases had no gene match. This CDR3 reads CASSILRDRAYGYTF. The CDR3 bases are TGTGCCAGCAGCATACTCCGGGACAGGGCGTATGGCTACACCTTC.

The chain employs TRBV7-9 and TRBJ1-1; tentatively, D is TRBD1 (5 bases). The CDR3 spans 14 residues. Trimming took off 6 bases at V and 0 bases at J, with 11 bases between the two ends. Per germline, CDR1 SEHNR and CDR2 FQNEAQ (reference sequence). In DNA form, the CDR3 reads TGTGCCAGCAGGTTTCAGGGAATGAACACTGAAGCTTTCTTT. Translated: CASRFQGMNTEAFF.

The chain couples TRBV5-1 to TRBJ2-6; TRBD1 matches at 7 bases. The CDR3 is made up of 19 amino acids. The V segment lost 3 bases and the J segment 0 bases; nucleotides outside the gene matches: 12. From germline, CDR1 is SGHRS and CDR2 YFSETQ. This CDR3 is CASSSLPTGLRSGANVLTF. The CDR3 DNA reads as TGCGCCAGCAGCTCCCTTCCGACAGGGCTCCGCTCTGGGGCCAACGTCCTGACTTTC.

In this sample, this clone turned up a few times. Other nucleotide sequences in the sample specify the same CDR3. The genes are TRBV7-6 and TRBJ2-2; 12 nucleotides match TRBD2. Losses at the gene ends were 5 bases for V and 2 bases for J; bases not matched to a gene: 3. This CDR3 is 16 amino acids long. Germline assignment: CDR1 SGHVS and CDR2 FNYEAQ. CDR3 protein: CASSPTSGGNTGELFF. The CDR3 nucleotides are TGTGCCAGCAGCCCGACTAGCGGGGGAAACACCGGGGAGCTGTTTTTT. Complete variable domain (other parts from reference TRBV7-6 and TRBJ2-2): GAGVSQSPRYKVTKRGQDVALRCDPISGHVSLYWYRQALGQGPEFLTYFNYEAQQDKSGLPNDRFSAERPEGSISTLTIQRTEQRDSAMYRCASSPTSGGNTGELFFGEGSRLTVL.

This clone was counted a single time. The chain combines TRBV5-6 with TRBJ2-2, with a tentative D call TRBD2 (5 bases). V shed 0 bases and J shed 2 bases, with 8 bases lying between them. This CDR3 region has 15 residues. The germline V gene encodes CDR1 SGHDT and CDR2 YYEEEE. The CDR3 sequence is CASSLAGINTGELFF. The CDR3 DNA is TGTGCCAGCAGCTTGGCCGGGATTAACACCGGGGAGCTGTTTTTT.

V is TRBV5-1 and J is TRBJ2-6, with no clear D. Germline V gene lookup returns CDR1 SGHRS and CDR2 YFSETQ. Trimming stripped 0 bases from V and 4 bases from J, with 8 bases between. This CDR3 is 15 amino acids long. Written as DNA, the CDR3 is TGCGCCAGCAGCTTGGAATCTCTGGGGGCCAACGTCCTGACTTTC. Its protein product is CASSLESLGANVLTF.

The J gene is TRBJ1-1, the V gene TRBV12-5; D is possibly TRBD1 (5 bases). The CDR3 covers 13 residues. V dropped 5 bases and J dropped 3 bases, with 10 bases sitting between them. The germline CDR1 and CDR2 sequences are LGHNT and FRNRAP. The CDR3 reads CASGRGLDTEAFF. The CDR3 region has the DNA TGTGCTAGTGGTCGGGGACTGGACACTGAAGCTTTCTTT.

The J gene is TRBJ2-1, the V gene TRBV7-3; D is possibly TRBD2 (6 bases). V lost 0 bases and J 5 bases, leaving 14 bases between the germline ends. This CDR3 has 16 residues. Germline V gene data show CDR1 as SGHTA and CDR2 as FQGTGA. CDR3 DNA: TGTGCCAGCAGCTTAACCCCTTGGGAGGAACACAATGAGCAGTTCTTC. Protein product: CASSLTPWEEHNEQFF.

The genes are TRBV23-1 and TRBJ2-7; D is perhaps TRBD2 (5 bases). TRBV23-1 is an open reading frame whose function is uncertain. This CDR3 is built from 13 residues. Deletions cut 3 bases from V and 6 bases from J, with 12 bases between. The CDR3 protein is CASSHLDWSEQYF. The DNA of the CDR3 is TGCGCCAGCAGTCACCTGGACTGGTCCGAGCAGTACTTC.

The chain joins TRBV5-1 to TRBJ2-3, with D uncertain. The germline CDR1 and CDR2 sequences are SGHRS and YFSETQ. Trimming stripped 1 base from V and 3 bases from J, with 9 bases between. The CDR3 consists of 14 residues. This CDR3 reads CASSLYPGTDTQYF. CDR3 DNA sequence: TGCGCCAGCAGCTTGTACCCCGGGACAGATACGCAGTATTTT.

This clone was found once. The chain's CDR3 is CASIQGIAGYTF. The CDR3 nucleotides read TGTGCCAGTATTCAGGGGATTGCTGGCTACACCTTC. The V gene is TRBV28, the J gene TRBJ1-2; a weak D match, TRBD1 (6 bases). V dropped 9 bases and J dropped 7 bases, with 15 bases sitting between them. Germline V gene sequence: CDR1 MDHEN, CDR2 SYDVKM. The CDR3 covers 12 residues.

This chain uses TRBV4-1 with TRBJ2-3; 7 bases line up with TRBD1. The germline V gene has CDR1 MGHRA and CDR2 YSYEKL. The CDR3 length is 16 residues. After removal of 3 bases from V and 3 bases from J, the junction contained 9 bases not matched to a gene. The CDR3 loop reads CASSQLTGALTDTQYF. DNA for the CDR3: TGCGCCAGCAGCCAGTTAACAGGGGCCCTTACAGATACGCAGTATTTT.

This sequence joins TRBV6-1 and TRBJ1-5; 8 bases align to TRBD1. Losses at the gene ends were 6 bases for V and 7 bases for J; bases not matched to a gene: 5. This CDR3 is 13 amino acids long. From germline, CDR1 is MNHNS and CDR2 SASEGT. CDR3 residues: CASSGTGRQPQHF. In DNA, the CDR3 is TGTGCCAGCAGCGGGACAGGTCGGCAGCCCCAGCATTTT.

The V call is TRBV30, the J call TRBJ2-1; 10 bases agree with TRBD2. J gave up 13 bases and V 0 bases, and 9 bases lay outside the gene matches. The CDR3 runs 14 residues. The germline V gene has CDR1 GTSNPN and CDR2 SVGIG (reference sequence). The CDR3 bases are TGTGCCTGGAGTGTACTTAATAGCGGGGGGCCCCAGTTCTTC. This gives the protein CAWSVLNSGGPQFF.

This chain connects TRBV7-2 to TRBJ2-2; 13 bases fit TRBD2. The germline gives CDR1 SGHTA, CDR2 FQGNSA. V trimming: 5 bases; J trimming: 5 bases; junction bases outside the gene matches: 5. CDR3 length equals 16 residues. CDR3: CASSPGLAGVTGELFF. CDR3 DNA: TGTGCCAGCAGCCCCGGACTAGCGGGGGTTACCGGGGAGCTGTTTTTT. Drawing the rest from reference TRBV7-2 and TRBJ2-2, the complete variable domain is GAGVSQSPSNKVTEKGKDVELRCDPISGHTALYWYRQSLGQGLEFLIYFQGNSAPDKSGLPSDRFSAERTGGSVSTLTIQRTQQEDSAVYLCASSPGLAGVTGELFFGEGSRLTVL.

The gene calls are TRBV27 and TRBJ2-3, with a possible D match to TRBD2 (5 bases). In germline, CDR1 is MNHEY, CDR2 SMNVEV (reference sequence). Trimming left V 4 bases short and J 6 bases short, with 11 bases between. This CDR3 has 13 amino acids. The CDR3 loop reads CASSYREGDTQYF. CDR3 coding DNA: TGTGCCAGCAGTTACCGGGAAGGCGATACGCAGTATTTT.

The rearrangement uses TRBV2 and TRBJ2-1, with D perhaps matching TRBD2 (6 bases). CDR1 is SNHLY and CDR2 is FYNNEI in the germline V gene. The V and J ends lost 1 base and 5 bases respectively, with 18 bases between them. The CDR3 is 17 amino acids. The CDR3 DNA follows: TGTGCCAGCAGTGAAGAGGGTGGCGGGGAAGGCCACAATGAGCAGTTCTTC. Protein product: CASSEEGGGEGHNEQFF.